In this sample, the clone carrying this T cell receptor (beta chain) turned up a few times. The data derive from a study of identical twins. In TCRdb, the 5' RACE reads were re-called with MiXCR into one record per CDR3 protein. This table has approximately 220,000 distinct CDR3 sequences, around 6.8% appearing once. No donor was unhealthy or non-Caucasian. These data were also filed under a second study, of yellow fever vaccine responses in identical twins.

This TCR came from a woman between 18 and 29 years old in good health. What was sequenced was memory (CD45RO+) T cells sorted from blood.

CDR3 region: CASSRTSGGGITGELFF. Written as DNA, the CDR3 is TGTGCCAGCAGCCGGACTAGCGGGGGGGGGATCACCGGGGAGCTGTTTTTT. The chain couples TRBV12-3 or TRBV12-4 to TRBJ2-2, with 15 bases matching TRBD2. With 6 bases clipped from V and 4 bases from J, the junction kept 6 bases outside the gene matches. This CDR3 has 17 residues.